A selection of T cell receptor beta chains follows, all from one sample in a study of Graves' ophthalmopathy and Graves' hyperthyroidism. From the multiplex PCR reads, TCRdb called clonotypes with MiXCR, one entry per CDR3 protein. Here the sample spans around 600,000 distinct CDR3 sequences, roughly 39% being singletons. Sequencing was done on a sample of peripheral blood. The receptors were sampled from an adult man with Graves' ophthalmopathy. Both conserved end residues are part of each CDR3. The D gene is left open where the match is weak. Only part of the rows carry a size: once, few, many, or a class if the clone is expanded.

len	j_gene	d_gene	abundance	v_gene	CDR3nt	CDR3aa
13	TRBJ1-2	.	many	TRBV19	TGTGCCAGTAAAGCAAGAGAGATGGGTGGCTACACCTTC	CASKAREMGGYTF
12	TRBJ1-1	TRBD1	.	TRBV6-2/TRBV6-3	TGTGCCAGCAGTGGGGACAGCACTGAAGCTTTCTTT	CASSGDSTEAFF
11	TRBJ2-5	TRBD1	.	TRBV19	TGTGCCAGTAGTAACAGGGGGCGTCAGTACTTC	CASSNRGRQYF
14	TRBJ2-7	TRBD1	many	TRBV2	TGTGCCAGCAGAACCGGGACAGGCCCCTACGAGCAGTACTTC	CASRTGTGPYEQYF
11	TRBJ2-7	.	many	TRBV6-5	TGTGCCAGCATTGAGGGACACGAGCAGTACTTC	CASIEGHEQYF
12	TRBJ2-5	.	many	TRBV24-1	TGTGCCACCAGTGGTGAATCAGAGACCCAGTACTTC	CATSGESETQYF
13	TRBJ1-1	.	few	TRBV6-1	TGTGCCAGCAGCTACCGCAGGGGCACGGAAGCTTTCTTT	CASSYRRGTEAFF
14	TRBJ1-2	.	.	TRBV7-9	TGTGCCAGCAACGACCGGGGGCCCCGAGCGGGCTACACCTTC	CASNDRGPRAGYTF
17	TRBJ2-6	.	.	TRBV6-5	TGTGCCAGCAGTGGGGAGGACTCAGGGAGCGGGGCCAACGTCCTGACTTTC	CASSGEDSGSGANVLTF
18	TRBJ1-5	.	.	TRBV10-3	TGTGCCACCCGGGGTAGCACTGAAGGGGGGGAAGGCAATCAGCCCCAGCATTTT	CATRGSTEGGEGNQPQHF
15	TRBJ2-5	.	few	TRBV4-1	TGCGCCAGCAGCCAAGGGGTAGGGGTCCAAGAGACCCAGTACTTC	CASSQGVGVQETQYF
15	TRBJ1-5	.	few	TRBV6-4	TGTGCCAGCAGTTCCCGACAGAATAGCAATCAGCCCCAGCATTTT	CASSSRQNSNQPQHF
14	TRBJ1-3	.	.	TRBV25-1	TGTGCCAGCAGTGCTCCAGGGTCCGGAAACACCATATATTTT	CASSAPGSGNTIYF
12	TRBJ2-7	.	.	TRBV4-2	TGTGCCAGCGGCCAGGACCACTACGAGCAGTACTTC	CASGQDHYEQYF
14	TRBJ1-2	.	.	TRBV7-9	TGTGCCAGCACCCCGTCTCAGGGGTTGGATGGCTACACCTTC	CASTPSQGLDGYTF
15	TRBJ2-7	.	few	TRBV4-1	TGCGCCAGCAGCCAAGTCTTAGGACCATTCTACGAGCAGTACTTC	CASSQVLGPFYEQYF
14	TRBJ1-2	TRBD1	once	TRBV2	TGTGCCAGCAGTGCGGACAGGGCAACCTATGGCTACACCTTC	CASSADRATYGYTF
16	TRBJ2-2	.	.	TRBV10-3	TGTGCCAGCTCACCACTTCCAGGGCGTAGGACCGGGGAGCTGTTTTTT	CASSPLPGRRTGELFF
13	TRBJ2-5	.	.	TRBV7-3	TGTGCCTGGAAAATCAGGGAAATAGAGACCCAGTACTTC	CAWKIREIETQYF
13	TRBJ1-5	.	.	TRBV2	TGTGCCAGCAGTTATAGGTTCAATCAGCCCCAGCATTTT	CASSYRFNQPQHF
13	TRBJ1-2	TRBD1	.	TRBV29-1	TGCAGCGTGCTGGGACAGGGGATATATGGCTACACCTTC	CSVLGQGIYGYTF
12	TRBJ2-1	.	.	TRBV7-6	TGTGCCAGCAGCTTCTGGTTTGGTGAGCAGTTCTTC	CASSFWFGEQFF
12	TRBJ2-5	.	.	TRBV20-1	TGCAGTGCCCCGGGAGCTAAAGAGACCCAGTACTTC	CSAPGAKETQYF
14	TRBJ1-4	.	.	TRBV25-1	TGTGCCTGCAGTGCTGGCGGACATCAGGACCAACTGTTTTTT	CACSAGGHQDQLFF
16	TRBJ2-5	.	once	TRBV7-2	TGTGCCAGCAGCTTAAGTACTAGCCCAGCCCAAGAGACCCAGTACTTC	CASSLSTSPAQETQYF
15	TRBJ2-7	TRBD1	few	TRBV10-3	TGTGCCAGCAGCAAGGGGACAGGGGGCCCCTACGAGCAGTACTTC	CASSKGTGGPYEQYF
14	TRBJ1-2	.	many	TRBV5-6	TGTGCCAGCAGCCTGGGATACTACAGGGACGGCTACACCTTC	CASSLGYYRDGYTF
13	TRBJ2-7	TRBD1	many	TRBV25-1	TGTGCCAGCACAGACAGGGGGCGGAACGAGCAGTACTTC	CASTDRGRNEQYF
16	TRBJ2-7	TRBD2	many	TRBV7-2	TGTGCCAGCAGTAATGCTGAGCGGGGGTCCTCCTACGAGCAGTACTTC	CASSNAERGSSYEQYF
14	TRBJ1-6	.	few	TRBV12-3/TRBV12-4	TGTGCCAGCAGTTTAACAGGGACTGGTTCACCCCTCCACTTT	CASSLTGTGSPLHF
15	TRBJ2-7	TRBD1	.	TRBV29-1	TGCAGCGTTAGAGTCGGGACAGGGATTAGCTACGAGCAGTACTTC	CSVRVGTGISYEQYF
11	TRBJ2-3	.	few	TRBV10-2	TGCGCCAGCCTATTTTCGGGTACGCAGTATTTT	CASLFSGTQYF
13	TRBJ2-7	.	.	TRBV10-3	TGTGCCATCGGGGGGCAGAGCTCCTACGAGCAGTACTTC	CAIGGQSSYEQYF
17	TRBJ2-5	.	many	TRBV19	TGTGCCAGTAGTCCTCCGGCCTGGGCAGGCCTTCAAGAGACCCAGTACTTC	CASSPPAWAGLQETQYF
14	TRBJ1-6	.	.	TRBV24-1	TGTGCCACCAGTGGAATAGCTGATAATTCACCCCTCCACTTT	CATSGIADNSPLHF
15	TRBJ2-3	.	.	TRBV7-2	TGTGCCAGCAGCCTAAGTGCAGAACACACAGATACGCAGTATTTT	CASSLSAEHTDTQYF
14	TRBJ2-7	TRBD1	.	TRBV10-3	TGTGCCAGCAGTTCGACAGGGCGCGGCTACGAGCAGTACTTC	CASSSTGRGYEQYF
16	TRBJ1-1	TRBD1	few	TRBV27	TGTGCCAGCAGTTTATCAAACAGGGGGAGGGACACTGAAGCTTTCTTT	CASSLSNRGRDTEAFF
15	TRBJ1-1	.	many	TRBV4-3	TGCGCCAGCAGCCAGGACCGAGTGGGGGAGCCTGAAGCTTTCTTT	CASSQDRVGEPEAFF
16	TRBJ1-5	.	.	TRBV7-3	TGTGCCAGCAGCTTAATGGGTGGGGACAGCAATCAGCCCCAGCATTTT	CASSLMGGDSNQPQHF
15	TRBJ2-2	TRBD1	.	TRBV10-3	TGTGCCAGCAGCTCGGACAGGATTAACACCGGGGAGCTGTTTTTT	CASSSDRINTGELFF
14	TRBJ1-1	.	many	TRBV4-1	TGCGCCAGCAGCCAAGATGGGGAGGGAACTGAAGCTTTCTTT	CASSQDGEGTEAFF
13	TRBJ1-1	.	many	TRBV10-3	TGTGCCACCTTGGGAGGGGTGAACACTGAAGCTTTCTTT	CATLGGVNTEAFF
13	TRBJ1-4	.	many	TRBV6-4	TGTGCCAGCAGTGACAGGGGAGGCGAAAAACTGTTTTTT	CASSDRGGEKLFF
15	TRBJ2-2	.	.	TRBV7-3	TGTGCCAGCAGCTCCGAAAGGCAGATCACCGGGGAGCTGTTTTTT	CASSSERQITGELFF
15	TRBJ2-5	TRBD2	few	TRBV6-5	TGTGCCAGCAGTTCCCTAGCGGGAGGGAAAGAGACCCAGTACTTC	CASSSLAGGKETQYF
16	TRBJ1-1	TRBD1	few	TRBV5-1	TGCGCCAGCAGCGAAGGACAGGGTGGCGTATTCACTGAAGCTTTCTTT	CASSEGQGGVFTEAFF
13	TRBJ2-2	.	.	TRBV29-1	TGCAGCAGTGAAGGTGTGGACACCGGGGAGCTGTTTTTT	CSSEGVDTGELFF
16	TRBJ2-2	.	many	TRBV7-2	TGTGCCAGCAGCCTGAACTCCCGCGGGACGGCCGGGGAGCTGTTTTTT	CASSLNSRGTAGELFF
12	TRBJ1-2	TRBD1	.	TRBV29-1	TGCACCGTGACAGGGACAGTCTATGGCTACACCTTC	CTVTGTVYGYTF
13	TRBJ1-1	.	many	TRBV19	TGTGCCAGTAGTGCGGACAGCAAGTCAGAAGCTTTCTTT	CASSADSKSEAFF
17	TRBJ1-1	TRBD1	.	TRBV12-3/TRBV12-4	TGTGCCAGCAGTCCCCGGATAGGGGGCTTATTGAACACTGAAGCTTTCTTT	CASSPRIGGLLNTEAFF